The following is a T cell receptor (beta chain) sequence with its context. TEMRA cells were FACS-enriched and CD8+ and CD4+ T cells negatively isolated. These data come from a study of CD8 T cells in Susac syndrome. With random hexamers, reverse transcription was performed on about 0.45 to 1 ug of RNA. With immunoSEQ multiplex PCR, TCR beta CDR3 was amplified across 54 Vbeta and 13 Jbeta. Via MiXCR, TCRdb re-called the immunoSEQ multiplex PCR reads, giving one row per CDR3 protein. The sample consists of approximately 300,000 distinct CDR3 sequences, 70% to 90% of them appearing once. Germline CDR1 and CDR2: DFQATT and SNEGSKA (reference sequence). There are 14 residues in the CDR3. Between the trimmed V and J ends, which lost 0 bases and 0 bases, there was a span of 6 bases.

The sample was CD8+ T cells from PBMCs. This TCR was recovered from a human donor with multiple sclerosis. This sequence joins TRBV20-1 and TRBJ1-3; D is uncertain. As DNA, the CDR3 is TGCAGTGCTAGAGATTTAGCCTCTGGAAACACCATATATTTT. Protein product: CSARDLASGNTIYF.